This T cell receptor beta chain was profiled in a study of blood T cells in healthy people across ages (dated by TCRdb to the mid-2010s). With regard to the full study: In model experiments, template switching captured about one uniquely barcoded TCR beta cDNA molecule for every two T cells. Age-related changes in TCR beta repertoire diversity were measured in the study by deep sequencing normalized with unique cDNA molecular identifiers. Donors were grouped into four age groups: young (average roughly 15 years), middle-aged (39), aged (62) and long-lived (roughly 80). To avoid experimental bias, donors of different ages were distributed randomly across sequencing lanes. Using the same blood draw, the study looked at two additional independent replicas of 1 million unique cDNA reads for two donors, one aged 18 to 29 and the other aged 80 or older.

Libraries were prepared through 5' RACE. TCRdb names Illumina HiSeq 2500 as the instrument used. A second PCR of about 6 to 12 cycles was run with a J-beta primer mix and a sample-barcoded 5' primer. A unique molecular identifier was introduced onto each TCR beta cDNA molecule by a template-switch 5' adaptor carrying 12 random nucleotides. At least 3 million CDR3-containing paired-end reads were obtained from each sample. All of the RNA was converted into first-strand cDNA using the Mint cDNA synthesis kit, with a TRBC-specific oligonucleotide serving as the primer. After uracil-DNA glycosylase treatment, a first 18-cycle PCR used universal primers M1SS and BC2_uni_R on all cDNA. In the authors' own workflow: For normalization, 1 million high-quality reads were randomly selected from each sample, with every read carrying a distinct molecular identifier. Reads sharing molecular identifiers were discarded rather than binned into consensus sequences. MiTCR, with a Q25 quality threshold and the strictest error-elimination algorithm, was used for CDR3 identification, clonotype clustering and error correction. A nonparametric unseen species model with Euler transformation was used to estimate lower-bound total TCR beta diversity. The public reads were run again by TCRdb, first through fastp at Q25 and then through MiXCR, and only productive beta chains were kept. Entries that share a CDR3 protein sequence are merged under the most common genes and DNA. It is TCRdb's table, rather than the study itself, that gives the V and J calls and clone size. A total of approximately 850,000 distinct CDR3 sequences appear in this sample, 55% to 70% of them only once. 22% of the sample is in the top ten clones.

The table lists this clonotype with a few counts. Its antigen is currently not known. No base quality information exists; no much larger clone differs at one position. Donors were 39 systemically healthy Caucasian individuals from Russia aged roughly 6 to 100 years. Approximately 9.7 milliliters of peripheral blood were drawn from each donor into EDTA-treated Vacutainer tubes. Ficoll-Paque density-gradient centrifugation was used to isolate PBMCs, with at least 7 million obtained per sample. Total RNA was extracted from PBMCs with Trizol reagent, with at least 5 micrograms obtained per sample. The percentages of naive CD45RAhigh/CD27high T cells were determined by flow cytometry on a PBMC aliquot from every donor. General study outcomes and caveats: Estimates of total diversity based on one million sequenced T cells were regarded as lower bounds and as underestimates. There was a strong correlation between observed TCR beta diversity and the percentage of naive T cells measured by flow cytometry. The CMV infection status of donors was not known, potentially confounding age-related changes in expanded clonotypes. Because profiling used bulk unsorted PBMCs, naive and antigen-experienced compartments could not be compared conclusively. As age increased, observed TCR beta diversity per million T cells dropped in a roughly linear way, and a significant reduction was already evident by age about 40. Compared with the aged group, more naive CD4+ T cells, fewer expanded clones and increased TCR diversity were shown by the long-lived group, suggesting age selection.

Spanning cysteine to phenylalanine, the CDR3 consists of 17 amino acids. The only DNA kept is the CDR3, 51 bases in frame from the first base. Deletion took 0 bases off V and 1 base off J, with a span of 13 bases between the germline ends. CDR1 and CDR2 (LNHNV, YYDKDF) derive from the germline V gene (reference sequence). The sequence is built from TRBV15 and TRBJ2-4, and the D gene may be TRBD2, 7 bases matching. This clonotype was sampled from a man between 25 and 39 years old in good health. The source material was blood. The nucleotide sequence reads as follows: TGTGCCACCAGCAGAGAGGGGGGGCGACGGGCCAAAAACATTCAGTACTTC. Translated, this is CATSREGGRRAKNIQYF.